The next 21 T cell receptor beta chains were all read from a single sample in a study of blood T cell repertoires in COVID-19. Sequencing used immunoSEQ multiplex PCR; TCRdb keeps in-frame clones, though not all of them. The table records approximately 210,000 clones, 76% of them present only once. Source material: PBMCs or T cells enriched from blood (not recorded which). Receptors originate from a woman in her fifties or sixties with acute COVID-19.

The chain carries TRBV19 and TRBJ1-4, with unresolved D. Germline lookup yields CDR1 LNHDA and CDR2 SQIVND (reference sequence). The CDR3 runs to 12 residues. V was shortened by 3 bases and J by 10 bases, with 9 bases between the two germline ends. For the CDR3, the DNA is TGTGCCAGTAGTATCGTCGATAGAAAACTGTTTTTT. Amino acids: CASSIVDRKLFF.

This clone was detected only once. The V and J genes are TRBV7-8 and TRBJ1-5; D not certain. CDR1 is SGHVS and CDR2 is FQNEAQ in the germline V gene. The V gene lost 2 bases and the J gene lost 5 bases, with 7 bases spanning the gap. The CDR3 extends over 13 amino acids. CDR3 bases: TGTGCCAGCAGCTTAAAAACTGATCAGCCCCAGCATTTT. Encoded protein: CASSLKTDQPQHF.

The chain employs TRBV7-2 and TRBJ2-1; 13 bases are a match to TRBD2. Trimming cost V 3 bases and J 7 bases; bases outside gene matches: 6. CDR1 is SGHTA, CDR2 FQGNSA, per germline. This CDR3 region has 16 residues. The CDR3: CASSFATSGGQNEQFF. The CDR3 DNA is TGTGCCAGCAGCTTCGCGACTAGCGGGGGGCAGAATGAGCAGTTCTTC.

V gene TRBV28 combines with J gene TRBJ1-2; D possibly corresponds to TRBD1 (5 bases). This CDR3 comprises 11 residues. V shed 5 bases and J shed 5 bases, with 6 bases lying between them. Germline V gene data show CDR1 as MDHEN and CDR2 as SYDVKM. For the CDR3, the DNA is TGTGCCAGCAGTCCAGGGTATGGCTACACCTTC. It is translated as CASSPGYGYTF.

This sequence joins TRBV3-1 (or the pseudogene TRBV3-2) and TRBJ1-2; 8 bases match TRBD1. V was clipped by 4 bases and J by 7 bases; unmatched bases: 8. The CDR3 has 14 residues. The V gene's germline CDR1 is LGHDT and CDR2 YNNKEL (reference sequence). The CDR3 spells CASSPTPTGVGYTF. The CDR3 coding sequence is TGTGCCAGCAGCCCCACCCCGACAGGGGTTGGCTACACCTTC.

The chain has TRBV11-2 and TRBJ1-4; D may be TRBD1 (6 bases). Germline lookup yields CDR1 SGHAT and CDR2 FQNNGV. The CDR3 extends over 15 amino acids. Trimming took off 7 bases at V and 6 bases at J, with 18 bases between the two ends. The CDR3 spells CASIPGDGLHEKLFF. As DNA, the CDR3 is TGTGCCAGCATCCCAGGGGATGGGCTTCATGAAAAACTGTTTTTT.

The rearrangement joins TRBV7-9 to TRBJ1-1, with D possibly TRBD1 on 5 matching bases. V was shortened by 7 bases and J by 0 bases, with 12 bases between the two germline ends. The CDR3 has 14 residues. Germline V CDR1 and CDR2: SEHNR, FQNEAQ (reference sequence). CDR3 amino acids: CASTAGQMNTEAFF. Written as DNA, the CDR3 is TGTGCCAGCACTGCAGGGCAAATGAACACTGAAGCTTTCTTT.

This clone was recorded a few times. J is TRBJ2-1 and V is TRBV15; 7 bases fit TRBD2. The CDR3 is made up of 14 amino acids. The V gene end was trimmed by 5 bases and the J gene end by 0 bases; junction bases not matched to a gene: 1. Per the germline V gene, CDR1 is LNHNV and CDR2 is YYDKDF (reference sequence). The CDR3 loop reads CATSRGDSYNEQFF. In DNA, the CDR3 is TGTGCCACCAGCCGGGGGGACTCCTACAATGAGCAGTTCTTC.

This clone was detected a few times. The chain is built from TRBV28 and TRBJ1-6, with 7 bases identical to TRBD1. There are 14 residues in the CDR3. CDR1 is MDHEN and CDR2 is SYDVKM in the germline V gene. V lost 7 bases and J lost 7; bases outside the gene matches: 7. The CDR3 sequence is CASTPGGRNSPLHF. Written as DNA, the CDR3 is TGTGCCAGCACCCCAGGGGGACGGAATTCACCCCTCCACTTT.

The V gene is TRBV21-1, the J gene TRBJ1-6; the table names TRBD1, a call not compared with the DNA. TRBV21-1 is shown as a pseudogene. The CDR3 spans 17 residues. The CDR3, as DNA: TGTGCCAGCAGCAAAGTGCCGGACAGGGGCCATAATTCACCCCTCCACTTT. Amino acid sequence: CASSKVPDRGHNSPLHF.

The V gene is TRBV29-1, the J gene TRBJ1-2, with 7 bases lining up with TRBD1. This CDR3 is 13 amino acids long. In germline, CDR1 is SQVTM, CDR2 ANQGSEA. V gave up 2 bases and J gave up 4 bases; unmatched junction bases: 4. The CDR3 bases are TGCAGCGTTGAATCGGGACAGCCCTATGGCTACACCTTC. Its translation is CSVESGQPYGYTF.

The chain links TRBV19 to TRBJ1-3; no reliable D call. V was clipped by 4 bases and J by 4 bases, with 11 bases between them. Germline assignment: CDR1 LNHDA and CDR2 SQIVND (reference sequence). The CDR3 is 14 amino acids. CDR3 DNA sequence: TGTGCCAGTAGTAACTGGATTAGCGGAAACACCATATATTTT. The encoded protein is CASSNWISGNTIYF. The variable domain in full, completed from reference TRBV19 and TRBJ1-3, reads DGGITQSPKYLFRKEGQNVTLSCEQNLNHDAMYWYRQDPGQGLRLIYYSQIVNDFQKGDIAEGYSVSREKKESFPLTVTSAQKNPTAFYLCASSNWISGNTIYFGEGSWLTVV.

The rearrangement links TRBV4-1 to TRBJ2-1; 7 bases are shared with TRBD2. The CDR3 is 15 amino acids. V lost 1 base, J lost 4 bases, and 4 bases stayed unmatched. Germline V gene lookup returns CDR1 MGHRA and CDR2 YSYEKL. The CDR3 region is CASSQASGVYNEQFF. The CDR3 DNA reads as TGCGCCAGCAGCCAAGCGAGCGGGGTTTACAATGAGCAGTTCTTC.

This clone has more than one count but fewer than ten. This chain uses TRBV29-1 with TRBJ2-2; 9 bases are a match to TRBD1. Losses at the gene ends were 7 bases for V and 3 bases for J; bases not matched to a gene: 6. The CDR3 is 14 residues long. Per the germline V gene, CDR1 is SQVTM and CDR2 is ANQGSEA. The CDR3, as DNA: TGCAGCGCAAGGGGACAGGGAGACACCGGGGAGCTGTTTTTT. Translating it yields CSARGQGDTGELFF.

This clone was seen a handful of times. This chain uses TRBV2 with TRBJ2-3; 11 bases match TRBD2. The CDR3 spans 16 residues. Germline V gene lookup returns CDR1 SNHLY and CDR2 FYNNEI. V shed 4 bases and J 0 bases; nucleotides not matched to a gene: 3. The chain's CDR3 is CASSATSGVSTDTQYF. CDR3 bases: TGTGCCAGCAGTGCGACTAGCGGGGTTAGCACAGATACGCAGTATTTT.

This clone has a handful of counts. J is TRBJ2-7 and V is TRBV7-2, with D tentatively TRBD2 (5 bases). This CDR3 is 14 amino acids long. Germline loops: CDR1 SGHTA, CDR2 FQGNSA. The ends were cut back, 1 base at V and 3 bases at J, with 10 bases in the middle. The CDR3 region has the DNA TGTGCCAGCAGCTTAGGGGGAGCGGTCTACGAGCAGTACGTC. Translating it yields CASSLGGAVYEQYV.

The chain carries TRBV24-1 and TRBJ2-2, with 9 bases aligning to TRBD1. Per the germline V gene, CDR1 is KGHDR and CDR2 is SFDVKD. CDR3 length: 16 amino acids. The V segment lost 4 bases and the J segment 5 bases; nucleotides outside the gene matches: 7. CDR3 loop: CATSEQGARVTGELFF. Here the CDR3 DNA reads TGTGCCACCAGTGAACAGGGGGCAAGAGTTACCGGGGAGCTGTTTTTT.

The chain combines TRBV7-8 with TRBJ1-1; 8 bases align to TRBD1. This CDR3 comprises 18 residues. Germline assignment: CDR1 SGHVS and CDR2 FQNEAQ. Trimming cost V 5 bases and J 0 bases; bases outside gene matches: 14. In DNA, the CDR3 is TGTGCCAGCAGCAAACGTGGACAGGGAGGGGGAATGAACACTGAAGCTTTCTTT. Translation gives CASSKRGQGGGMNTEAFF.

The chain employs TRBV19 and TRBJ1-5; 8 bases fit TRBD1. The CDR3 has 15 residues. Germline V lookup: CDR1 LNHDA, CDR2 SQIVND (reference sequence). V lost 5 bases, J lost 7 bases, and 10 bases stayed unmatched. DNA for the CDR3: TGTGCCAGTAGTGGCTCCAGGGGGCGGGGGCAGCCCCAGCATTTT. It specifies CASSGSRGRGQPQHF. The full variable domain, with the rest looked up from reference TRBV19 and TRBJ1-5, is DGGITQSPKYLFRKEGQNVTLSCEQNLNHDAMYWYRQDPGQGLRLIYYSQIVNDFQKGDIAEGYSVSREKKESFPLTVTSAQKNPTAFYLCASSGSRGRGQPQHFGDGTRLSIL.

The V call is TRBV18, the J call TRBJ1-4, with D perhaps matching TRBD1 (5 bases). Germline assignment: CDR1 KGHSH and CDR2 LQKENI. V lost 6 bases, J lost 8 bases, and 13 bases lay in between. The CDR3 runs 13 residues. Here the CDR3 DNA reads TGTGCCAGCTCGCCGCAGGGTGGGGAAAAACTGTTTTTT. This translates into CASSPQGGEKLFF.

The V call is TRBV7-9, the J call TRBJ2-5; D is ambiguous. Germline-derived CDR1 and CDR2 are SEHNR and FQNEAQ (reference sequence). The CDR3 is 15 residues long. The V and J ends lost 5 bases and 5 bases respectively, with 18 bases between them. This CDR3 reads CASSPPYRSQETQYF. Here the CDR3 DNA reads TGTGCCAGCAGCCCTCCATACCGCTCCCAGGAGACCCAGTACTTC.